This T cell receptor (beta chain) was recorded in a study of cytomegalovirus exposure and HLA in healthy donors. The CDR3 runs 18 residues. Germline assignment: CDR1 MNHEY and CDR2 SMNVEV (reference sequence). J was trimmed by 4 bases and V by 5 bases; bases with no gene match: 15. This clone was counted a few times. The PCR had 60 Vbeta and 13 Jbeta primers. Clones were read by immunoSEQ multiplex PCR, and TCRdb kept only the in-frame ones, dropping some. This table has a few hundred thousand clones, about 89% appearing once. The rearrangement joins TRBV27 to TRBJ2-3; 10 bases fit TRBD2. The sequencing sample was made of PBMCs. The receptor comes from a woman younger than 35 in good health and CMV-seronegative. The CDR3 region is CASSPGGFSAGGADTQYF. For the CDR3, the DNA is TGTGCCAGCAGTCCCGGTGGGTTTTCAGCGGGGGGGGCAGATACGCAGTATTTT.